Listed here are 18 T cell receptor beta chains from one sample, sequenced in a study of Ad26.COV2.S vaccination and SARS-CoV-2 variants. Assay used: immunoSEQ multiplex PCR; TCRdb lists only in-frame clones, some missing. The sample yields around 300,000 clones, approximately 86% seen once. Treatment given: around 19 received Ad26.COV2.S at low or high dose, single or two shots; several received placebo; per-sample allocation not given. It was on day 63 after the first vaccine or placebo injection that samples were taken. The specimen was peripheral blood, collected in a trial of Ad26.COV2.S vaccine versus placebo. All receptors come from a person aged 18-60 years who received the Ad26.COV2.S COVID-19 vaccine or a placebo.

The chain uses TRBV30 and TRBJ2-1; TRBD2 matches 9 bases. The CDR3 extends over 14 amino acids. Trimming at V came to 0 bases and at J to 4 bases, leaving 1 base not matched to a gene. Looked up from germline, CDR1 is GTSNPN and CDR2 is SVGIG (reference sequence). The CDR3 sequence is CAWSVSGGYNEQFF. The DNA of the CDR3 is TGTGCCTGGAGTGTAAGCGGGGGGTACAATGAGCAGTTCTTC.

The chain couples TRBV4-3 to TRBJ2-7; TRBD1 agrees at 12 bases. The length of the CDR3 is 14 residues. J gave up 6 bases and V 4 bases, and 4 bases lay outside the gene matches. The germline CDR1 and CDR2 sequences are LGHNA and YSLEER. The CDR3 protein is CASSPGTGGSEQYF. Here the CDR3 DNA reads TGCGCCAGCAGCCCCGGGACAGGGGGCTCCGAGCAGTACTTC.

This clone appeared many times. The chain is built from TRBV9 and TRBJ2-1; a possible D gene is TRBD1 (5 bases). Germline lookup yields CDR1 SGDLS and CDR2 YYNGEE. CDR3 length: 15 residues. The germline V and J ends were trimmed by 3 bases and 2 bases, with 12 bases remaining between them. The CDR3 nucleotides read TGTGCCAGCAGCGAAAGGGGTGGTACCTACAATGAGCAGTTCTTC. This encodes CASSERGGTYNEQFF.

The chain recombines TRBV9 with TRBJ1-1; D is uncertain. The V end lost 0 bases, the J end lost 11 bases, and 11 bases lay between the germline ends. The CDR3 covers 12 residues. Germline lookup yields CDR1 SGDLS and CDR2 YYNGEE. The CDR3 DNA reads TGTGCCAGCAGCGTAGCCGATAGTGAGGCTTTCTTT. Its protein is CASSVADSEAFF.

The sample holds one count of this clone. The chain employs TRBV19 and TRBJ2-7, with D maybe TRBD2 (5 bases). Trimming left V 3 bases short and J 3 bases short, with 15 bases between. The CDR3 runs 15 residues. The germline gives CDR1 LNHDA, CDR2 SQIVND (reference sequence). The CDR3 coding sequence is TGTGCCAGTAGTATCAAGGCAGGAGGATTCTACGAGCAGTACTTC. Its protein is CASSIKAGGFYEQYF.

V usage is TRBV12-3 or TRBV12-4 and J usage is TRBJ2-7; D might be TRBD2 (6 bases). With 8 bases removed from V and 6 bases from J, the gap between germline ends came to 14 bases. The CDR3 is made up of 12 amino acids. The CDR3 region has the DNA TGTGCCAGCGGGATCGGAGGGTCCGAGCAGTACTTC. This encodes CASGIGGSEQYF.

The chain employs TRBV6-5 and TRBJ1-2; D call uncertain. Germline V lookup: CDR1 MNHEY, CDR2 SVGAGI. The CDR3 consists of 14 residues. V was cut by 2 bases and J by 4 bases, with 11 bases left in between. The CDR3 is CASSYRNRAYGYTF. CDR3 nucleotides: TGTGCCAGCAGTTACAGGAACAGAGCCTATGGCTACACCTTC.

The rearrangement uses TRBV7-2 and TRBJ1-1; D gene uncertain. Trimming took 1 base from V and 0 from J, leaving 9 bases between them. CDR3 length: 15 residues. CDR1 and CDR2 from the germline V gene are SGHTA and FQGNSA. The CDR3 is CASSLEPGLNTEAFF. DNA of the CDR3: TGTGCCAGCAGCTTAGAACCCGGGTTGAACACTGAAGCTTTCTTT.

The chain joins TRBV5-6 to TRBJ2-5, with D maybe TRBD1 (6 bases). Germline V gene data show CDR1 as SGHDT and CDR2 as YYEEEE. The length of the CDR3 is 12 residues. V lost 3 bases and J 5 bases, leaving 8 bases between the germline ends. The chain's CDR3 is CASSWQGETQYF. The CDR3 DNA reads TGTGCCAGCAGCTGGCAGGGGGAGACCCAGTACTTC.

CDR3 in DNA: TGTGCCAGCAGCTTGAGCGGGGGCCTGTACTATGGCTACACCTTC. It translates to CASSLSGGLYYGYTF. V is TRBV5-6 and J is TRBJ1-2, with D perhaps TRBD1 (6 bases). Trimming took 1 base from V and 3 from J, leaving 13 bases between them. The CDR3 sequence is 15 residues long. Germline assignment: CDR1 SGHDT and CDR2 YYEEEE.

The chain carries TRBV6-5 and TRBJ1-1, with D maybe TRBD1 (5 bases). The germline V and J ends were trimmed by 2 bases and 0 bases, with 13 bases remaining between them. The CDR3 contains 16 residues. Germline assignment: CDR1 MNHEY and CDR2 SVGAGI. This CDR3 reads CASSYEAGLMNTEAFF. The CDR3 DNA follows: TGTGCCAGCAGTTACGAAGCAGGGTTGATGAACACTGAAGCTTTCTTT.

The rearrangement uses TRBV2 and TRBJ2-6, with 7 bases identical to TRBD1. V dropped 8 bases and J dropped 0; count of bases not matched to a gene: 7. The CDR3 extends over 16 amino acids. Germline V gene sequence: CDR1 SNHLY, CDR2 FYNNEI. The CDR3 region has the DNA TGTGCCAGCGTAGGGGGCCCGAACTCTGGGGCCAACGTCCTGACTTTC. This sequence encodes CASVGGPNSGANVLTF. Variable domain in full (rest from reference TRBV2 and TRBJ2-6): EPEVTQTPSHQVTQMGQEVILRCVPISNHLYFYWYRQILGQKVEFLVSFYNNEISEKSEIFDDQFSVERPDGSNFTLKIRSTKLEDSAMYFCASVGGPNSGANVLTFGAGSRLTVL.

V and J are TRBV28 and TRBJ1-5, with 7 bases that match TRBD1. The CDR3 totals 18 residues. V lost 5 bases and J lost 7; bases outside the gene matches: 20. Germline loops: CDR1 MDHEN, CDR2 SYDVKM. The CDR3 here is CASSLPTRGQRPGQPQHF. The CDR3 DNA reads as TGTGCCAGCAGTCTTCCCACCCGGGGACAGCGCCCCGGACAGCCCCAGCATTTT.

J is TRBJ2-3 and V is TRBV28; D perhaps matches TRBD2 (6 bases). Trimming pared 5 bases from V and 5 bases from J, leaving 17 bases between. Germline CDR1 and CDR2: MDHEN and SYDVKM. The length of the CDR3 is 15 residues. In DNA form, the CDR3 reads TGTGCCAGCAGTGTCGGAGGGGTAGTCGGAGATACGCAGTATTTT. It translates to CASSVGGVVGDTQYF. Full variable domain (missing parts from reference TRBV28 and TRBJ2-3): DVKVTQSSRYLVKRTGEKVFLECVQDMDHENMFWYRQDPGLGLRLIYFSYDVKMKEKGDIPEGYSVSREKKERFSLILESASTNQTSMYLCASSVGGVVGDTQYFGPGTRLTVL.

This clone was seen a few times. The chain is built from TRBV5-1 and TRBJ2-7; D is possibly TRBD2 (5 bases). The CDR3 extends over 15 amino acids. V was pared by 0 bases and J by 3 bases, with 13 bases between. CDR1 and CDR2 from the germline V gene are SGHRS and YFSETQ. CDR3 DNA sequence: TGCGCCAGCAGCTTGGGTTCGACGGGGATCTACGAGCAGTACTTC. As protein: CASSLGSTGIYEQYF.

The chain joins TRBV2 to TRBJ2-6; TRBD1 or TRBD2 may be the D gene (5 bases each). Germline V gives CDR1 SNHLY, CDR2 FYNNEI. Trimming left V 5 bases short and J 0 bases short, with 8 bases between. The CDR3 is made up of 15 amino acids. Written as DNA, the CDR3 is TGTGCCAGCAGTCGGGACCTCTCTGGGGCCAACGTCCTGACTTTC. It specifies CASSRDLSGANVLTF. Full variable domain (outside the CDR3, taken from reference TRBV2 and TRBJ2-6): EPEVTQTPSHQVTQMGQEVILRCVPISNHLYFYWYRQILGQKVEFLVSFYNNEISEKSEIFDDQFSVERPDGSNFTLKIRSTKLEDSAMYFCASSRDLSGANVLTFGAGSRLTVL.

Points on this clone: The junction departs from germline at one end; a sequencing error may be responsible. Within the sample, other DNA sequences also encode this same CDR3. The V gene is TRBV19, the J gene TRBJ2-2; a weak D match, TRBD2 (5 bases). CDR3 length: 15 residues. Germline assignment: CDR1 LNHDA and CDR2 SQIVND (reference sequence). CDR3: CASSPVQTNTGELFF. The CDR3 region has the DNA TGTGCCAGTAGTCCCGTACAGACGAACACCGGGGAGCTATTTTTT.

This sequence joins TRBV28 and TRBJ2-1; TRBD2 matches at 9 bases. Trimming took 6 bases from V and 3 from J; bases not matched to a gene: 6. This CDR3 contains 15 residues. Germline assignment: CDR1 MDHEN and CDR2 SYDVKM. The CDR3 nucleotides read TGTGCCAGCAGGCCGCAACTAGCGGGCTACAATGAGCAGTTCTTC. Residues: CASRPQLAGYNEQFF. Combining the CDR3 with reference TRBV28 and TRBJ2-1 gives the whole variable domain DVKVTQSSRYLVKRTGEKVFLECVQDMDHENMFWYRQDPGLGLRLIYFSYDVKMKEKGDIPEGYSVSREKKERFSLILESASTNQTSMYLCASRPQLAGYNEQFFGPGTRLTVL.